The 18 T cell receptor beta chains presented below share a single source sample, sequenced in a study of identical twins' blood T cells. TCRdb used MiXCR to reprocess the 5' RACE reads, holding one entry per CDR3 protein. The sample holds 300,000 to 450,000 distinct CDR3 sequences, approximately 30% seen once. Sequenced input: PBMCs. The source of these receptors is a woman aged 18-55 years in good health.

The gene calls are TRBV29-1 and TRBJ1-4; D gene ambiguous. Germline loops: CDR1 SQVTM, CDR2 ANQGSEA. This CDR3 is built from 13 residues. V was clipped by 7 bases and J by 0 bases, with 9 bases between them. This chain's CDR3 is CSASISTNEKLFF. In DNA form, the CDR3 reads TGCAGCGCCTCAATTTCAACTAATGAAAAACTGTTTTTT.

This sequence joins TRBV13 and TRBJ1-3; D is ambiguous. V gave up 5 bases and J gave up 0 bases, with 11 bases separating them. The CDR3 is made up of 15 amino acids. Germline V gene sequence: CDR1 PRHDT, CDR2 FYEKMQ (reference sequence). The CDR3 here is CASSSGRNSGNTIYF. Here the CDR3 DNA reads TGTGCCAGCAGCAGTGGACGGAACTCTGGAAACACCATATATTTT.

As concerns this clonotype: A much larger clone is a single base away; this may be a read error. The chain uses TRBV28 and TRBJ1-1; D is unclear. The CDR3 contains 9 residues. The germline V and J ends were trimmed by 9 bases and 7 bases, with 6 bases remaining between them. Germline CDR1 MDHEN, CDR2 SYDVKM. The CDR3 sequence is CARVVEAFF. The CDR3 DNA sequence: TGTGCCAGGGTAGTTGAAGCTTTCTTT.

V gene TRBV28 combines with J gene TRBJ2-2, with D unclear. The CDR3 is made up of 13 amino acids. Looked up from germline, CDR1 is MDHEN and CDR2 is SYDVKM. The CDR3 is CTMKNSNTGELFF. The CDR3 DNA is TGTACCATGAAGAATTCGAACACCGGGGAGCTGTTTTTT. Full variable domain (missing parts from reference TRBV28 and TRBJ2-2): DVKVTQSSRYLVKRTGEKVFLECVQDMDHENMFWYRQDPGLGLRLIYFSYDVKMKEKGDIPEGYSVSREKKERFSLILESASTNQTSMYLCTMKNSNTGELFFGEGSRLTVL.

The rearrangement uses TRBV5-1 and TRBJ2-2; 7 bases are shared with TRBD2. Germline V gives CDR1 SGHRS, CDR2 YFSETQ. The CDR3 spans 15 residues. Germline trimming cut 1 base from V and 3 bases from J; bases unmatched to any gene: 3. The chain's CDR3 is CASSLTSADTGELFF. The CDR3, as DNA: TGCGCCAGCAGCTTGACTAGCGCCGACACCGGGGAGCTGTTTTTT.

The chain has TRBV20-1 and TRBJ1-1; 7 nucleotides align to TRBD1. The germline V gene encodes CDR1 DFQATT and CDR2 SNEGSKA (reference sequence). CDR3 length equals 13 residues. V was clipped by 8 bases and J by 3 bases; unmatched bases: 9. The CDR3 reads CSTAQGSDTEAFF. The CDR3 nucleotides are TGCAGTACCGCACAGGGGTCCGACACTGAAGCTTTCTTT.

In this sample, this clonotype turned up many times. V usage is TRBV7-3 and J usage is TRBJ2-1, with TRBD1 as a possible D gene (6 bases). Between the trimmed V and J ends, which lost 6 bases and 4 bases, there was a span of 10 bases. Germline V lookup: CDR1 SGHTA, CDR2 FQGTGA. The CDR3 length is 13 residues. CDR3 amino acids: CASSQDRYNEQFF. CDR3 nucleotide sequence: TGTGCCAGCAGTCAAGACAGGTACAATGAGCAGTTCTTC.

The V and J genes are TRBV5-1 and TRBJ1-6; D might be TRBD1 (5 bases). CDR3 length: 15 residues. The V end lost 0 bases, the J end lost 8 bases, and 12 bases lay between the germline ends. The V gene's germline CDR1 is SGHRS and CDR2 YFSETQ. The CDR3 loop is CASSLEPGHDSPLHF. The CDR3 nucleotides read TGCGCCAGCAGCTTGGAACCAGGGCATGATTCACCCCTCCACTTT.

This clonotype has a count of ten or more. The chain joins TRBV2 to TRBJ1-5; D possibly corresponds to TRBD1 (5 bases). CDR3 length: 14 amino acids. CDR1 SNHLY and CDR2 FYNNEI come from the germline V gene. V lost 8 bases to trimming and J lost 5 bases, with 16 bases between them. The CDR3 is CASQLQVLDQPQHF. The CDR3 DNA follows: TGTGCCAGCCAATTACAGGTTCTCGATCAGCCCCAGCATTTT.

CDR3 residues: CASSLVTAMNTEAFF. The DNA of the CDR3 is TGTGCCAGCAGCTTAGTGACAGCTATGAACACTGAAGCTTTCTTT. The chain combines TRBV7-9 with TRBJ1-1; a weak D match, TRBD1 (5 bases). Germline V lookup: CDR1 SEHNR, CDR2 FQNEAQ (reference sequence). This CDR3 has 15 residues. V lost 1 base and J 0 bases, leaving 9 bases between the germline ends.

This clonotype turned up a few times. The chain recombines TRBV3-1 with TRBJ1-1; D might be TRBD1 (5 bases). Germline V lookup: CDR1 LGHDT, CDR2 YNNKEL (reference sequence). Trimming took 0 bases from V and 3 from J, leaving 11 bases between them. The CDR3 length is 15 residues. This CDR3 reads CASSQDSGWYTEAFF. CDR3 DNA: TGTGCCAGCAGCCAAGATTCAGGGTGGTACACTGAAGCTTTCTTT.

CDR3 loop: CASIGSSGGEQFF. DNA for the CDR3: TGTGCCAGCATAGGATCTAGCGGTGGAGAGCAGTTCTTC. The chain combines TRBV2 with TRBJ2-1, with 7 bases that match TRBD2. This CDR3 has 13 residues. In germline, CDR1 is SNHLY, CDR2 FYNNEI. V shed 7 bases, J shed 10 bases, and the junction held 10 bases outside the gene matches.

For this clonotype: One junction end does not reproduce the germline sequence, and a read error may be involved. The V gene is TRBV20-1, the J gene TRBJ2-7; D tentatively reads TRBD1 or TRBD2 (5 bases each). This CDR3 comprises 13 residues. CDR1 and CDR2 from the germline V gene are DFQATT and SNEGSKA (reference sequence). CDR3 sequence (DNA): TGCAGTACTAGGGACGGCAGCAACTACGAGCAGTACTTC. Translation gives CSTRDGSNYEQYF.

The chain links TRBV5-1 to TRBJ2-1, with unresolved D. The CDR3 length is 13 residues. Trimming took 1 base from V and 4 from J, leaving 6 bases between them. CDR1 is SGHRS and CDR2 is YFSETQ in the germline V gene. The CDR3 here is CASSLNGYNEQFF. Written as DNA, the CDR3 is TGCGCCAGCAGCTTGAACGGATACAATGAGCAGTTCTTC.

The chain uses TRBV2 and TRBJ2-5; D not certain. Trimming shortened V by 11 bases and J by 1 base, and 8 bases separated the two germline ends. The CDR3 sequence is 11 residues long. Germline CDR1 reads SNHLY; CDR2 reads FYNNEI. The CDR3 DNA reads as TGTGCCTCTGGGGTCCAAGAGACCCAGTACTTC. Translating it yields CASGVQETQYF.

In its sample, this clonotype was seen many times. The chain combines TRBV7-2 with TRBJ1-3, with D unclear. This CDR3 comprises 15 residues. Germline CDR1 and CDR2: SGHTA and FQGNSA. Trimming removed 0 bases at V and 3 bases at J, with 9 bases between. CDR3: CASSLAGNLGNTIYF. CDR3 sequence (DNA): TGTGCCAGCAGCTTAGCCGGGAACCTTGGAAACACCATATATTTT.

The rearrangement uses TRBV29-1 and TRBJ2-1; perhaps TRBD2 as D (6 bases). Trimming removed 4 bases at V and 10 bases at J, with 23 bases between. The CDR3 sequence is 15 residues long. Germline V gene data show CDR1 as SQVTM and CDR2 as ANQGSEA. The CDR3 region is CSVAEGLSGAREQFF. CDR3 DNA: TGCAGCGTTGCCGAAGGACTATCGGGAGCCCGGGAGCAGTTCTTC.

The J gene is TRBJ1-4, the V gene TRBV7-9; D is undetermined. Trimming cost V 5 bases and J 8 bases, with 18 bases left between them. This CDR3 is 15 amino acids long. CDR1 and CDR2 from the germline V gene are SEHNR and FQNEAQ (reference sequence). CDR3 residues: CASSQTTIRNEKLFF. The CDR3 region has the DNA TGTGCCAGCAGCCAAACTACAATAAGGAACGAAAAACTGTTTTTT.